This entry describes one TCR beta chain. As yet, its antigen is unknown. Measured with immunoSEQ multiplex PCR; TCRdb has only the in-frame clones, and not every one. The profile shows 70,000 to 95,000 clones, 90% of them singletons. The data derive from a study of graft-versus-host responses after intestinal transplantation. Overall study findings and caveats: Levels of circulating GvH clones at their peak were associated with early post-transplant HvG declines.

The CDR3 extends over 15 amino acids. Germline lookup yields CDR1 MNHEY and CDR2 SMNVEV (reference sequence). V lost 3 bases and J lost 4, with 15 bases in between. This clonotype was obtained from a human donor who received an intestinal transplant. The input for sequencing was unstimulated CD4+ T cells sorted from spleen or lymph node cells, taken before intestinal transplant. This sequence joins TRBV27 and TRBJ1-2; the D gene is possibly TRBD1 (6 bases). CDR3 in amino acids: CASSFGGAPGYGYTF. In DNA form, the CDR3 reads TGTGCCAGCAGTTTTGGGGGGGCTCCTGGCTATGGCTACACCTTC.